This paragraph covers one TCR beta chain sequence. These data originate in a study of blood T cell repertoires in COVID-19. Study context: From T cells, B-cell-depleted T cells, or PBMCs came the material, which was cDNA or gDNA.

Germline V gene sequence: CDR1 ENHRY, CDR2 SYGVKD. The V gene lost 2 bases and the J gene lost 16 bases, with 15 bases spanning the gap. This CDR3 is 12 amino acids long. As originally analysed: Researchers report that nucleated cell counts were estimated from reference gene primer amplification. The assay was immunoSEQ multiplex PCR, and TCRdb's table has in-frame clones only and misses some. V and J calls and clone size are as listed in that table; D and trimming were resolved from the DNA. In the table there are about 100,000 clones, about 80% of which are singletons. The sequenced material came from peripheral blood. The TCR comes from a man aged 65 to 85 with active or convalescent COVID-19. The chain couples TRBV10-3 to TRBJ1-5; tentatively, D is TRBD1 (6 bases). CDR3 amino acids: CAISESPTGLHF. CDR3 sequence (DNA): TGTGCCATCAGTGAGAGCCCGACAGGACTCCATTTT.